This T cell receptor beta chain is from a study of memory CD4+ T cells and cytomegalovirus serostatus. Study at large: Healthy Belgian adult donors included about nine CMV-positive and some 23 CMV-negative people. General observations from the study: Each of some 67 CMV-associated TCRbeta sequences occurred in one to five individuals.

The sort gate was single viable CD3+CD4+CD8-CD45RO+ cells for memory CD4+ T cells. CMV serostatus came from serum IgG against pp150, pp28, p38, p52. Comment on this clone: No antigen is known for it.

Authors' data handling: Out-of-frame sequences were removed, leaving about 2.2 million distinct TCRbeta sequences. Assay used: immunoSEQ multiplex PCR; TCRdb lists only in-frame clones, some missing. That table supplies the V and J calls and clone size; D and trimming were determined from the DNA. The sample shows over 65,000 clones, over 80% of them seen only once. CDR3 length: 17 residues. Trimming cost V 1 base and J 7 bases, with 22 bases left between them. From germline, CDR1 is SGHVS and CDR2 FQNEAQ. Sequenced input: memory CD4+ T cells from blood. This chain links TRBV7-8 with TRBJ2-5; D possibly uses TRBD1 or TRBD2 (5 bases each). The origin of this receptor is an adult in good health and CMV-seronegative. CDR3 bases: TGTGCCAGCAGCTTAGTGGCGGCGTCGGGGACCGCGGGGACCCAGTACTTC. Its protein is CASSLVAASGTAGTQYF.